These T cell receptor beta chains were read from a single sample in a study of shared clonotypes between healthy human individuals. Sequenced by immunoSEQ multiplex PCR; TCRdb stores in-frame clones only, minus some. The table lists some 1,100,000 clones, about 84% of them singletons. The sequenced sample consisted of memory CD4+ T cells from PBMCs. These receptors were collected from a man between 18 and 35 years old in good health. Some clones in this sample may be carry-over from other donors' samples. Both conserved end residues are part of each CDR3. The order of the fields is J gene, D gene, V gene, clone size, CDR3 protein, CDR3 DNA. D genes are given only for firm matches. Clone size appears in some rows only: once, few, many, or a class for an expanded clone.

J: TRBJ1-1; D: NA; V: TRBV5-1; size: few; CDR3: CASSLGLNTEAFF; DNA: TGCGCCAGCAGCTTGGGGTTGAACACTGAAGCTTTCTTT
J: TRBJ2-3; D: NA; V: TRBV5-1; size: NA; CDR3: CASRVEGTDTQYF; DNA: TGCGCCAGCAGGGTCGAGGGCACAGATACGCAGTATTTT
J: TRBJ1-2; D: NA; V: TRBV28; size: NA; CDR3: CASSSNYGYTF; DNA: TGTGCCAGCAGTTCAAACTATGGCTACACCTTC
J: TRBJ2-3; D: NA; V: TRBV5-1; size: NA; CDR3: CASSLQWDTQYF; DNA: TGCGCCAGCAGCCTACAGTGGGATACGCAGTATTTT
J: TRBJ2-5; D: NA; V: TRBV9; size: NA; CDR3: CASSFSVSYQETQYF; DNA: TGTGCCAGCAGCTTTAGCGTCTCGTACCAAGAGACCCAGTACTTC
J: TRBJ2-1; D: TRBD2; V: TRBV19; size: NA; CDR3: CASSIAPGLAGGPHEQFF; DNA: TGTGCCAGTAGTATAGCCCCGGGACTAGCGGGAGGGCCCCATGAGCAGTTCTTC
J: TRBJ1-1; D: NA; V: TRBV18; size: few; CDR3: CASSPARRLNTEAFF; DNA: TGTGCCAGCTCACCGGCGAGGAGACTGAACACTGAAGCTTTCTTT
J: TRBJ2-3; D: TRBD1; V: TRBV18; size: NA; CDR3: CASSPRQGVADTQYF; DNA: TGTGCCAGCTCACCACGACAGGGGGTCGCAGATACGCAGTATTTT
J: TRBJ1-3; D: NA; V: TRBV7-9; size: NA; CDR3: CASSYGGNTIYF; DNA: TGTGCCAGCAGCTACGGGGGAAACACCATATATTTT
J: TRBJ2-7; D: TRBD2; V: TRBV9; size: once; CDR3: CASSVGLAGYEQYF; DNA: TGTGCCAGCAGCGTCGGACTAGCGGGCTACGAGCAGTACTTC
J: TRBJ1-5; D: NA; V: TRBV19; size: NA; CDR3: CASKAGYNQPQHF; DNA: TGTGCCAGTAAAGCAGGGTACAATCAGCCCCAGCATTTT
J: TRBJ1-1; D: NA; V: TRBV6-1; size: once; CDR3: CASTLSLRAEAFF; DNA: TGTGCCAGCACATTGTCACTGAGGGCTGAAGCTTTCTTT
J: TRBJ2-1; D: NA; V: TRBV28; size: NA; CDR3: CASSTIGQRGNEQFF; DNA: TGTGCCAGCAGCACAATTGGGCAGAGGGGCAATGAGCAGTTCTTC
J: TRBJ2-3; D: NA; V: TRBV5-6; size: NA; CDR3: CASSWKRGTDTQYF; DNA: TGTGCCAGCAGCTGGAAGAGAGGCACAGATACGCAGTATTTT
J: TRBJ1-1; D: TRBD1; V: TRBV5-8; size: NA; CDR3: CASSFRDTGGAFF; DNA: TGTGCCAGCAGCTTCCGTGACACAGGGGGCGCTTTCTTT
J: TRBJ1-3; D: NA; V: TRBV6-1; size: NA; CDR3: CASSASGAVYSGNTIYF; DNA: TGTGCCAGCAGTGCCTCGGGGGCGGTTTACTCTGGAAACACCATATATTTT
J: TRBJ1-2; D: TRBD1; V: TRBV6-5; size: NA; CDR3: CASSVRDSRGYTF; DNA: TGTGCCAGCAGCGTCCGGGACAGTCGAGGCTACACCTTC
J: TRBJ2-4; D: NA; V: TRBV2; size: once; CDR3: CASSEGMTTSQNIQYF; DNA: TGTGCCAGCAGTGAAGGGATGACAACAAGCCAAAACATTCAGTACTTC
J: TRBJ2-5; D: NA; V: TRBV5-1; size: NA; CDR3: CASSSEGAGPAETQYF; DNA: TGCGCCAGCAGCTCGGAGGGGGCGGGACCTGCAGAGACCCAGTACTTC
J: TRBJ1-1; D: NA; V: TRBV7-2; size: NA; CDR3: CASSLVNPGAFF; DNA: TGTGCCAGCAGCTTAGTGAACCCCGGAGCTTTCTTT
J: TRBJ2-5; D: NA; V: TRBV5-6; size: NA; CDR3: CASSPRGFFETQYF; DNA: TGTGCCAGCAGCCCTCGCGGCTTTTTTGAGACCCAGTACTTC
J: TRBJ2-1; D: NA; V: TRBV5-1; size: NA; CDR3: CASSLSGGYNEQFF; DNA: TGCGCCAGCAGCTTAAGCGGCGGGTACAATGAGCAGTTCTTC
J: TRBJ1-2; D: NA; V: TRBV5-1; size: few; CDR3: CASSLGSYGYTF; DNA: TGCGCCAGCAGCTTGGGCAGCTATGGCTACACCTTC
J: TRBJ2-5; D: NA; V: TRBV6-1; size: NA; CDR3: CASSERRGGEGTQYF; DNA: TGTGCCAGCAGTGAACGGAGAGGGGGTGAAGGGACCCAGTACTTC
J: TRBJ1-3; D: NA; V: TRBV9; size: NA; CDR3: CASSPGLLGLSSGNTIYF; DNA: TGTGCCAGCAGCCCGGGCCTGCTGGGTCTTTCCTCTGGAAACACCATATATTTT
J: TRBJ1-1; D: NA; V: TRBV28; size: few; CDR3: CASRTGTHTFF; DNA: TGTGCCAGCAGAACCGGGACACACACTTTCTTT
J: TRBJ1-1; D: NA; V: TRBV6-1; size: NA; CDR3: CASSELHVGNTEAFF; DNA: TGTGCCAGCAGTGAATTGCACGTAGGAAACACTGAAGCTTTCTTT
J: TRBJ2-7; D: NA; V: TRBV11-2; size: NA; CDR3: CASSVRTDAYEQYF; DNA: TGTGCCAGCAGCGTCAGGACGGATGCCTACGAGCAGTACTTC
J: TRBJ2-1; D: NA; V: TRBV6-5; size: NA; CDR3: CASSPLGNNEQFF; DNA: TGTGCCAGCAGTCCTCTGGGAAACAATGAGCAGTTCTTC
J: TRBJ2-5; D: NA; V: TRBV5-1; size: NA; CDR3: CASSTASLGETQYF; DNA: TGCGCCAGCAGCACAGCCTCCCTCGGAGAGACCCAGTACTTC
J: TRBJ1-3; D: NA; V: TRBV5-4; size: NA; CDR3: CASSLGGAGNTIYF; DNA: TGTGCCAGCAGCTTGGGGGGAGCTGGAAACACCATATATTTT
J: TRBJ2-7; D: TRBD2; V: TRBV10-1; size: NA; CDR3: CASSKSGTSGNYEQYF; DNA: TGCGCCAGCAGTAAGAGCGGGACTAGCGGGAACTACGAGCAGTACTTC
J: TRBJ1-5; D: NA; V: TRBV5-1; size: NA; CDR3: CASSPGTANQPQHF; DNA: TGCGCCAGCAGCCCGGGGACCGCAAATCAGCCCCAGCATTTT
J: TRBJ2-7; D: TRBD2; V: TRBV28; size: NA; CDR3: CASRGGTSNREQYF; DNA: TGTGCCAGCAGGGGTGGGACTAGCAATCGCGAGCAGTACTTC
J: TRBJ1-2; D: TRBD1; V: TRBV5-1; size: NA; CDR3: CASSSGQGSYGYTF; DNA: TGCGCCAGCAGCTCCGGACAGGGCAGCTATGGCTACACCTTC
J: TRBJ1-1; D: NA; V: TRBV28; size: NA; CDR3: CASSLEGQQAFF; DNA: TGTGCCAGCAGTTTAGAGGGGCAGCAAGCTTTCTTT
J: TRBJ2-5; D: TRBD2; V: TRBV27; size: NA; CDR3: CASSRTSGTTYETQYF; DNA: TGTGCCAGCAGCCGGACTAGCGGGACCACCTATGAGACCCAGTACTTC
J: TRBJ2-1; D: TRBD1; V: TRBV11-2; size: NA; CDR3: CASSSDRGSIAQFF; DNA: TGTGCCAGCAGCTCGGACAGGGGATCGATTGCGCAGTTCTTC
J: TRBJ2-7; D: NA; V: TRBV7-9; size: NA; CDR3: CASSFGRDGGHEQYF; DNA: TGTGCCAGCAGCTTTGGCCGGGACGGTGGCCACGAGCAGTACTTC
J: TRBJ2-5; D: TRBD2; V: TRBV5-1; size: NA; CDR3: CASSLASSSGRAEETQYF; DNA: TGCGCCAGCAGCTTGGCCTCGTCTAGCGGGAGGGCCGAGGAGACCCAGTACTTC
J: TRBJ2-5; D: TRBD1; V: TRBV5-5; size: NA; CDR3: CASCTRTGRTDETQYF; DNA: TGTGCCAGCTGCACCCGGACAGGGAGGACTGATGAGACCCAGTACTTC
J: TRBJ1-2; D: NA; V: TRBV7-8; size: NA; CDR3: CASSLGRGRGYTF; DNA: TGTGCCAGCAGCTTAGGGCGGGGACGCGGCTACACCTTC
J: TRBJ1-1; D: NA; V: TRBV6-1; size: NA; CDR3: CASHEGGGPGTEAFF; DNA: TGTGCCAGCCACGAGGGGGGGGGCCCAGGCACTGAAGCTTTCTTT
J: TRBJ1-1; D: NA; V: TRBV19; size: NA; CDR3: CASYPYRSDTEAFF; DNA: TGTGCCAGTTACCCGTATAGGAGTGACACTGAAGCTTTCTTT
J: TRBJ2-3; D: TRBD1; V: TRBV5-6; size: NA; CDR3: CASSLAQGAIYTQYF; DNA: TGTGCCAGCAGCTTGGCCCAGGGGGCGATATATACGCAGTATTTT
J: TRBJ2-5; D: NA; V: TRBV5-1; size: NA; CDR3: CASSSDGRETQYF; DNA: TGCGCCAGCAGCTCCGACGGTCGAGAGACCCAGTACTTC
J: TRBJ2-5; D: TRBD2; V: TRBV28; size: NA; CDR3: CASSPRLAGERETQYF; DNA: TGTGCCAGCAGTCCTAGACTAGCGGGAGAAAGAGAGACCCAGTACTTC
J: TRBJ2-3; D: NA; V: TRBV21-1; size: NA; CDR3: CASSKVTSGSKKPDTQYF; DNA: TGTGCCAGCAGCAAGGTGACTAGCGGGAGCAAGAAACCAGATACGCAGTATTTT
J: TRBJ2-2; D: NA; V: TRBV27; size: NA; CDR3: CASSHMGQGRTGELFF; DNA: TGTGCCAGCAGCCATATGGGGCAGGGTAGGACCGGGGAGCTGTTTTTT
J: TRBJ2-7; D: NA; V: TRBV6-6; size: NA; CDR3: CASSYGGGQNYEQYF; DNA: TGTGCCAGCAGTTACGGTGGGGGCCAGAATTACGAGCAGTACTTC
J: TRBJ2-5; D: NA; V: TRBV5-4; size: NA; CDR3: CASSRRGEETQYF; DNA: TGTGCCAGCAGCCGCAGGGGGGAAGAGACCCAGTACTTC
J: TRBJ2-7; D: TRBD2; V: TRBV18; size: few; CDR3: CASSPWELSGRVYEQYF; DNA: TGTGCCAGCTCACCCTGGGAGCTTAGCGGGAGGGTCTACGAGCAGTACTTC
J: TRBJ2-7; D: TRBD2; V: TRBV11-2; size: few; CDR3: CASSFIPGLAAGEQYF; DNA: TGTGCCAGCAGCTTTATACCGGGACTAGCGGCGGGGGAGCAGTACTTC
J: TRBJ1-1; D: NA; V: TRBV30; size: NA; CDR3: CAWSRENTEAFF; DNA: TGTGCCTGGAGTCGGGAGAACACTGAAGCTTTCTTT
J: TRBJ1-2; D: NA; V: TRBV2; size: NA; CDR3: CASMKLRGGYTF; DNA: TGTGCCAGCATGAAATTGAGGGGTGGCTACACCTTC